The T cell receptor beta chain under discussion was sequenced for a study of shared clonotypes between healthy human individuals. Repertoires were generated with immunoSEQ multiplex PCR, while TCRdb's copy carries only in-frame clones and drops some. The table includes 500,000 to 650,000 clones, around three quarters detected once. Of note for this clone: The antigen remains unidentified.

Trimming took 6 bases from V and 4 from J; bases not matched to a gene: 11. CDR1 is MDHEN, CDR2 SYDVKM, per germline. The CDR3 is 15 amino acids. Study results and limitations: The expectation was that sequencing depth would affect clonotype sharing among donors.

The receptor's source is a woman in her 40s in good health. Some clones in this sample may be carry-over from other donors' samples. The chain employs TRBV28 and TRBJ1-2; TRBD1 aligns across 7 bases. The sequenced material came from PBMCs. In nucleotides, the CDR3 is TGTGCCAGCAGATCGACAGGGATAAACCCCTATGGCTACACCTTC. Protein sequence: CASRSTGINPYGYTF.